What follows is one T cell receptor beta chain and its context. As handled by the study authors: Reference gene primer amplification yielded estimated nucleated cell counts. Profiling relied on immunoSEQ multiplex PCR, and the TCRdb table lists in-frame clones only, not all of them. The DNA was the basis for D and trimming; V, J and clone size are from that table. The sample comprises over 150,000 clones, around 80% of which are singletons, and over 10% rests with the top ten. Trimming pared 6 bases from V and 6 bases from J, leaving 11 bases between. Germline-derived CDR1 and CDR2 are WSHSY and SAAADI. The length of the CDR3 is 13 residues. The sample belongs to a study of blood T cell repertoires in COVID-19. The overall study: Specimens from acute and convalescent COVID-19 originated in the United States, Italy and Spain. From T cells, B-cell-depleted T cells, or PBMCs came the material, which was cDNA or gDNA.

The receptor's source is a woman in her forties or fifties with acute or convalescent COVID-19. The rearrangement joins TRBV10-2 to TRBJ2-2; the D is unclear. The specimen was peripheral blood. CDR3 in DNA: TGCGCCAGCAGGAACTGGTTAGCCGGGGAGCTGTTTTTT. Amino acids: CASRNWLAGELFF.